This TCR beta chain derives from a study of blood T cell repertoires in COVID-19. The length of the CDR3 is 12 residues. Germline V CDR1 and CDR2: MDHEN, SYDVKM. The ends lost 6 bases at V and 9 bases at J; junction bases unmatched: 3. The repertoire was sequenced with immunoSEQ multiplex PCR; TCRdb's copy has only in-frame clones and lacks some. Of about 150,000 clones listed, about 90% are singletons. What was sequenced was peripheral blood. The TCR sequence derives from a man aged 45-65 years with acute or convalescent COVID-19. V gene TRBV28 combines with J gene TRBJ2-1; 9 positions agree with TRBD2. The DNA of the CDR3 is TGTGCCAGCAGGAAAGCGGGAGGTGAGCAGTTCTTC. This gives the protein CASRKAGGEQFF.